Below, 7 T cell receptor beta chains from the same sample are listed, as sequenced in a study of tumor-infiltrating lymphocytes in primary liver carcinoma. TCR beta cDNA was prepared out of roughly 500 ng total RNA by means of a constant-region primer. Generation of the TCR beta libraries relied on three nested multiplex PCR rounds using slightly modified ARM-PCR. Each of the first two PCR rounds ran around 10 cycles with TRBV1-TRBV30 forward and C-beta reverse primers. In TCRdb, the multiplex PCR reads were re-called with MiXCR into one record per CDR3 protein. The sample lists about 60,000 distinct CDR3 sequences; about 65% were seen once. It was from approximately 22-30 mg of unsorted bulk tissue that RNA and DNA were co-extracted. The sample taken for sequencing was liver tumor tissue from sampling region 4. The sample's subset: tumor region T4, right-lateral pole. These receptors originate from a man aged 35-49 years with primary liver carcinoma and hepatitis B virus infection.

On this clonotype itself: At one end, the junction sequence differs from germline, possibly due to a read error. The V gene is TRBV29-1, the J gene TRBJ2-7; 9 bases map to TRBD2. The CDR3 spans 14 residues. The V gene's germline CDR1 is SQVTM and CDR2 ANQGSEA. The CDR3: CRVDSGRATYEQYF. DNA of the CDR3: TGCAGGGTCGATAGCGGGAGAGCCACCTACGAGCAATACTTC.

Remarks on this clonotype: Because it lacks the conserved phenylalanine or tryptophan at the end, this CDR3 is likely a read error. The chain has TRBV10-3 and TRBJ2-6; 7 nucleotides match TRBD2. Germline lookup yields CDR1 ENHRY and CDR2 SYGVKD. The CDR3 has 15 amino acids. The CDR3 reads CAISVGGHEANILTI. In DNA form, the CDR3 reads TGTGCCATCAGTGTGGGAGGGCACGAGGCCAACATCCTGACTATC.

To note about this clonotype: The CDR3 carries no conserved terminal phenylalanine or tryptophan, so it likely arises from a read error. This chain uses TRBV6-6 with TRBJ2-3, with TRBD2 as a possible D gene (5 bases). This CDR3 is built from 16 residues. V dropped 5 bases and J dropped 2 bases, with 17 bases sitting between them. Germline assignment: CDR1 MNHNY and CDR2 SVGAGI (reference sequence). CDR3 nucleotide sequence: TGTGCCAGCAGTCCCACCGCGGGTGGAATCACAGATACGCAGTATTCT. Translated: CASSPTAGGITDTQYS.

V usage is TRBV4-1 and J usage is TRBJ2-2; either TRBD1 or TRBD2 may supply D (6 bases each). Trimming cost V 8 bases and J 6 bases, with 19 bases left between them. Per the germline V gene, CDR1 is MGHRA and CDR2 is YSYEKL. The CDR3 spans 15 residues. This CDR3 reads CASGTQPRGAGELFF. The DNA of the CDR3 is TGCGCCAGCGGCACCCAACCGAGGGGGGCCGGGGAGCTGTTTTTT.

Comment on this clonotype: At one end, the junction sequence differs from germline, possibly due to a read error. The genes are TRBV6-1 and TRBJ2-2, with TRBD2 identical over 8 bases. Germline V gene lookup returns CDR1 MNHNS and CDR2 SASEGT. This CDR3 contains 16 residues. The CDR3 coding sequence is TGTGTCAGCAATGGTCCGGGACTAGAGGGGACCGGGGAGCTGTTTTTT. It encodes CVSNGPGLEGTGELFF.

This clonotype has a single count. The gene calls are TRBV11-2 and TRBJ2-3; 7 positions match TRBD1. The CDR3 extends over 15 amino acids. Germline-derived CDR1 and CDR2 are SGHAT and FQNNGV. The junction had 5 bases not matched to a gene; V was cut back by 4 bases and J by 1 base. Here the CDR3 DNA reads TGTGCCAGCAGCTATACAGGGGCGGGCACAGATACGCAGTATTTT. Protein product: CASSYTGAGTDTQYF. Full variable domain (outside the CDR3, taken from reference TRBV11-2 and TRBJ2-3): EAGVAQSPRYKIIEKRQSVAFWCNPISGHATLYWYQQILGQGPKLLIQFQNNGVVDDSQLPKDRFSAERLKGVDSTLKIQPAKLEDSAVYLCASSYTGAGTDTQYFGPGTRLTVL.

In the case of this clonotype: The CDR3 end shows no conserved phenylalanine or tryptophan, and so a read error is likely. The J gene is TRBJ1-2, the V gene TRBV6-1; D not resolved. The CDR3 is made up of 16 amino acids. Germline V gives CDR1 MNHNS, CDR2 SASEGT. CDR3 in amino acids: CANSEGVGRPDYGYTS. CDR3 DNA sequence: TGTGCCAACAGTGAAGGTGTCGGCAGACCTGACTATGGCTACACCTCC.